This T cell receptor (beta chain) is from a study of cytomegalovirus exposure and HLA in healthy donors (TCRdb year 2017). For context, the study as a whole: According to a later analysis, the approximately 120 validation repertoires were produced on the same platform as the 666 repertoires of the first cohort. The aim of the study was to test whether cataloging public T cell receptors could identify signatures of past pathogen exposure. Besides the first cohort of more than 650 subjects, a separate validation cohort made up of 120 different subjects was used. High-throughput TCR immunosequencing, statistical association of individual TCRs with disease status, and machine learning were combined to predict cytomegalovirus infection status. Paper-wide results and their limitations: It was suggested by the authors that the approach could potentially be generalized to other disease states and immunological phenotypes. Across donors, most TCR sequences were observed very rarely, whereas some public TCRs were present in many individuals. A later analysis lacked HLA typing for the validation cohort, so it scored co-occurrence in that cohort across all 120 or so repertoires. In vitro tests confirmed that a few of the cytomegalovirus-associated TCR beta chains recognize cytomegalovirus antigens. In the study, some 160 TCR beta chains were listed as associated with cytomegalovirus. Of the cluster scores, about 94% were above 0 in a later analysis, which found that TCRs clustered in the first cohort also tended to co-occur in the 120 or so validation repertoires. In both the original and validation cohorts, the classifier was reported to diagnose cytomegalovirus status with high specificity and sensitivity.

The donors were included in the validation cohort of approximately 130 subjects, a group kept apart from the roughly 670-subject first cohort. CDR1 and CDR2 are drawn from the germline V gene: SGHTS, YDEGEE. V ends up 1 base short and J 8 bases short, with an unmatched junction base count of 7. From the cysteine up to the phenylalanine, the CDR3 has a length of 15 residues. Only the CDR3 portion is preserved as DNA: 45 bases, with reading frame beginning at the first base. The library was generated by the immunoSEQ multiplex PCR assay. Per the original workflow: To diagnose cytomegalovirus status from the catalog of TCR beta chain sequences, a statistical classification framework was built. The table was pulled from immuneACCESS by TCRdb, which kept in-frame rearrangements only. Such tables lose some clones; where checked, under half of the loss comes from unresolved V genes, and the rest has no known cause. V, J and clone size derive from that table, while D and trimming were established from the DNA sequence. The sample includes a few hundred thousand clones, with over 80% observed a single time. Roughly 1% of the sample belongs to the ten largest clones.

A word on this clone: Its antigen target is currently unknown. No base quality values were provided; no much bigger clone lies one nucleotide off.

This clonotype was sampled from a woman between 18 and 29 years old in good health and CMV-seronegative. The sequenced material came from PBMCs. Here the chain combines TRBV5-8 and TRBJ1-5; 9 central nucleotides agree with TRBD1. The sequence in DNA is TGTGCCAGCAGCTTGACTACAGGGGGCTATGAGCCCCAGCATTTT. Its translation reads: CASSLTTGGYEPQHF.